Sequencing of this TCR beta chain was carried out in a study of blood T cell repertoires in COVID-19. Study-level background: Samples came from the United States, Italy and Spain, spanning acute and convalescent COVID-19. From T cells, B-cell-depleted T cells, or PBMCs came the material, which was cDNA or gDNA.

The CDR3 spans 19 residues. Per the germline V gene, CDR1 is PRHDT and CDR2 is FYEKMQ (reference sequence). V was clipped by 5 bases and J by 3 bases; unmatched bases: 20. Original data processing: Amplification with reference gene primers provided the estimates of nucleated cell counts. Profiling relied on immunoSEQ multiplex PCR, and the TCRdb table lists in-frame clones only, not all of them. The V and J calls and the clone size are those of that table, but D and trimming were determined from the DNA. Of 200,000 to 300,000 clones listed, approximately 86% were seen once; the top ten hold roughly 1.8%.

This TCR came from a man younger than 40 with active or convalescent COVID-19. This chain links TRBV13 with TRBJ2-7; 9 bases are shared with TRBD2. The sequenced sample consisted of peripheral blood. CDR3 amino acids: CASSHSLGGAASGVYEQYF. CDR3 sequence (DNA): TGTGCCAGCAGCCATTCTTTGGGAGGAGCGGCTAGCGGGGTCTACGAGCAGTACTTC.